Below are 27 T cell receptor beta chains sequenced from a single sample in a study of blood T cell repertoires in COVID-19. Produced via immunoSEQ multiplex PCR; TCRdb's table is partial and in-frame only. The sample yields just over 650,000 clones, about nine tenths seen once. The material sequenced was peripheral blood. These receptors were obtained from a woman in her late teens or twenties with acute or convalescent COVID-19.

V gene TRBV7-9 combines with J gene TRBJ2-1; 12 nucleotides agree with TRBD2. Germline trimming cut 0 bases from V and 7 bases from J; bases unmatched to any gene: 10. The CDR3 spans 18 residues. From germline, CDR1 is SEHNR and CDR2 FQNEAQ (reference sequence). CDR3 coding DNA: TGTGCCAGCAGCTTAGCGGCTAGCGGGGGGGTTAGGACAAATGAGCAGTTCTTC. It yields the protein CASSLAASGGVRTNEQFF.

The J gene is TRBJ1-4, the V gene TRBV21-1; the tabulated D call, TRBD1, remains unverified against the DNA. TRBV21-1 constitutes a pseudogene. CDR3 length equals 15 residues. The CDR3 protein is CATKGDDCTNEKLFF. The CDR3 bases are TGTGCCACTAAGGGGGACGACTGTACTAATGAAAAACTGTTTTTT.

V is TRBV7-8 and J is TRBJ1-2; 7 nucleotides align to TRBD1. Unmatched junction bases numbered 13, after V lost 5 bases and J lost 1 base. The CDR3 contains 17 residues. The germline gives CDR1 SGHVS, CDR2 FQNEAQ. CDR3 sequence reads: CASSLSGTDNYNYGYTF. In nucleotides, the CDR3 is TGTGCCAGCAGCCTTAGCGGGACAGACAACTATAACTATGGCTACACCTTC. The variable domain in full, completed from reference TRBV7-8 and TRBJ1-2, reads GAGVSQSPRYKVAKRGQDVALRCDPISGHVSLFWYQQALGQGPEFLTYFQNEAQLDKSGLPSDRFFAERPEGSVSTLKIQRTQQEDSAVYLCASSLSGTDNYNYGYTFGSGTRLTVV.

The rearrangement links TRBV11-1 to TRBJ1-1; maybe TRBD1 (5 bases). From germline, CDR1 is SGHAT and CDR2 FQDESV (reference sequence). The CDR3 covers 14 residues. Deletions cut 5 bases from V and 3 bases from J, with 13 bases between. The CDR3 protein is CASSPQGYHTEAFF. Written as DNA, the CDR3 is TGTGCCAGCAGCCCCCAGGGATATCACACTGAAGCTTTCTTT.

The chain is built from TRBV7-3 and TRBJ2-3; TRBD2 might be the D (6 bases). V lost 4 bases and J lost 4, with 21 bases in between. Germline V gene data show CDR1 as SGHTA and CDR2 as FQGTGA. The CDR3 loop spans 17 amino acids. CDR3 loop: CASSWAPTGVGADTQYF. DNA of the CDR3: TGTGCCAGCAGCTGGGCCCCTACGGGGGTCGGAGCAGATACGCAGTATTTT.

This chain links TRBV30 with TRBJ2-1, with TRBD2 as a possible D gene (6 bases). The V end lost 2 bases, the J end lost 1 base, and 15 bases lay between the germline ends. The germline V gene has CDR1 GTSNPN and CDR2 SVGIG (reference sequence). The length of the CDR3 is 16 residues. This CDR3 is CAWSRLASVSYNEQFF. The CDR3 region has the DNA TGTGCCTGGAGTCGTTTGGCTAGCGTTTCCTACAATGAGCAGTTCTTC. The full variable domain, with the rest looked up from reference TRBV30 and TRBJ2-1, is SQTIHQWPATLVQPVGSPLSLECTVEGTSNPNLYWYRQAAGRGLQLLFYSVGIGQISSEVPQNLSASRPQDRQFILSSKKLLLSDSGFYLCAWSRLASVSYNEQFFGPGTRLTVL.

DNA of the CDR3: TGTGCCACCCACACCTTGGCTAACACTGAAGCTTTCTTT. Residues: CATHTLANTEAFF. The chain uses TRBV10-3 and TRBJ1-1; D gene uncertain. Germline CDR1 reads ENHRY; CDR2 reads SYGVKD. The CDR3 sequence is 13 residues long. Deletions cut 10 bases from V and 2 bases from J, with 14 bases between.

In DNA form, the CDR3 reads TGTGCCAGCAGCTTGCGGATGCTCGAGACCCAGTACTTC. Translating gives CASSLRMLETQYF. V is TRBV13 and J is TRBJ2-5; D unclear. CDR1 PRHDT and CDR2 FYEKMQ come from the germline V gene (reference sequence). V lost 3 bases and J lost 5, with 10 bases in between. The CDR3 sequence is 13 residues long. Together with reference TRBV13 and TRBJ2-5, the CDR3 gives the full variable domain: AAGVIQSPRHLIKEKRETATLKCYPIPRHDTVYWYQQGPGQDPQFLISFYEKMQSDKGSIPDRFSAQQFSDYHSELNMSSLELGDSALYFCASSLRMLETQYFGPGTRLLVL.

The V gene is TRBV7-9, the J gene TRBJ2-7; D is unresolved. The CDR3 totals 14 residues. Deletions cut 6 bases from V and 4 bases from J, with 16 bases between. Germline V gives CDR1 SEHNR, CDR2 FQNEAQ (reference sequence). Here the CDR3 DNA reads TGTGCCAGCAGTTTACTGGTTGAAACTTACGAGCAGTACTTC. It encodes CASSLLVETYEQYF.

The CDR3 is CASSPVAAANEKLFF. For the CDR3, the DNA is TGTGCCAGCAGCCCCGTAGCCGCGGCTAATGAAAAACTGTTTTTT. V gene TRBV7-2 combines with J gene TRBJ1-4; D call uncertain. CDR1 SGHTA and CDR2 FQGNSA come from the germline V gene. V lost 5 bases and J lost 3, with 13 bases in between. The CDR3 covers 15 residues. The full variable domain, rest sourced from reference TRBV7-2 and TRBJ1-4, is GAGVSQSPSNKVTEKGKDVELRCDPISGHTALYWYRQSLGQGLEFLIYFQGNSAPDKSGLPSDRFSAERTGGSVSTLTIQRTQQEDSAVYLCASSPVAAANEKLFFGSGTQLSVL.

The gene calls are TRBV9 and TRBJ1-6; 12 nucleotides align to TRBD1. Germline lookup yields CDR1 SGDLS and CDR2 YYNGEE. The CDR3 runs to 17 residues. Germline trimming cut 0 bases from V and 9 bases from J; bases unmatched to any gene: 7. CDR3 in amino acids: CASSVADGGQGASPLHF. The CDR3, as DNA: TGTGCCAGCAGCGTAGCTGACGGGGGACAGGGGGCTTCACCCCTCCACTTT.

The V call is TRBV24-1, the J call TRBJ2-3; D unresolved. V was shortened by 7 bases and J by 0 bases, with 7 bases between the two germline ends. CDR1 and CDR2 (germline): KGHDR, SFDVKD. CDR3 length: 13 residues. The CDR3 region is CATSWQSTDTQYF. The CDR3 nucleotides are TGTGCCACCAGCTGGCAGAGCACAGATACGCAGTATTTT.

The chain employs TRBV11-2 and TRBJ1-1, with D hard to call. The CDR3 is made up of 13 amino acids. The V and J ends lost 0 bases and 5 bases respectively, with 7 bases between them. The germline CDR1 and CDR2 sequences are SGHAT and FQNNGV. The CDR3 loop is CASSLDWRTEAFF. In DNA form, the CDR3 reads TGTGCCAGCAGCTTAGATTGGAGGACTGAAGCTTTCTTT. The full variable domain, its missing parts supplied by reference TRBV11-2 and TRBJ1-1, is EAGVAQSPRYKIIEKRQSVAFWCNPISGHATLYWYQQILGQGPKLLIQFQNNGVVDDSQLPKDRFSAERLKGVDSTLKIQPAKLEDSAVYLCASSLDWRTEAFFGQGTRLTVV.

This chain joins TRBV5-6 and TRBJ1-1, with 7 positions matching TRBD1. This CDR3 comprises 14 residues. V dropped 4 bases and J dropped 6; count of bases not matched to a gene: 9. Germline CDR1 and CDR2: SGHDT and YYEEEE. The CDR3 here is CASSPGTAISEAFF. CDR3 in DNA: TGTGCCAGCAGCCCCGGGACAGCTATCTCTGAAGCTTTCTTT.

The rearrangement links TRBV18 to TRBJ2-3, with D perhaps matching TRBD2 (5 bases). Trimming removed 3 bases from V and 6 bases from J, with 13 bases in between. Germline V lookup: CDR1 KGHSH, CDR2 LQKENI. This CDR3 has 14 residues. CDR3 amino acids: CASSPPTGEDTQYF. The DNA of the CDR3 is TGTGCCAGCTCACCCCCAACCGGGGAGGATACGCAGTATTTT.

J is TRBJ1-6 and V is TRBV19; 8 nucleotides match TRBD1. After removal of 4 bases from V and 9 bases from J, the junction contained 5 bases not matched to a gene. The germline CDR1 and CDR2 sequences are LNHDA and SQIVND (reference sequence). The CDR3 covers 14 residues. The CDR3 loop is CASSTTGVGSPLHF. In DNA, the CDR3 is TGTGCCAGTAGTACGACAGGGGTCGGTTCACCCCTCCACTTT. The full variable domain, its missing parts supplied by reference TRBV19 and TRBJ1-6, is DGGITQSPKYLFRKEGQNVTLSCEQNLNHDAMYWYRQDPGQGLRLIYYSQIVNDFQKGDIAEGYSVSREKKESFPLTVTSAQKNPTAFYLCASSTTGVGSPLHFGNGTRLTVT.

The V call is TRBV4-1, the J call TRBJ1-1, with a weak D call TRBD1 (5 bases). Trimming stripped 4 bases from V and 4 bases from J, with 13 bases between. The CDR3 length is 14 residues. The V gene's germline CDR1 is MGHRA and CDR2 YSYEKL. The CDR3, as DNA: TGCGCCAGCAGCCGGGACTTAATAGGCACTGAAGCTTTCTTT. It yields the protein CASSRDLIGTEAFF.

The gene calls are TRBV9 and TRBJ2-3; D might be TRBD1 (5 bases). V was cut by 3 bases and J by 0 bases, with 14 bases left in between. Germline CDR1 SGDLS, CDR2 YYNGEE. This CDR3 has 16 amino acids. The CDR3 reads CASSDTDTLSTDTQYF. The DNA of the CDR3 is TGTGCCAGCAGCGACACGGACACTCTGAGCACAGATACGCAGTATTTT.

For the CDR3, the DNA is TGTGCCAGCAGCCCCCGTGGGGGCACTAATTCACCCCTCCACTTT. This gives the protein CASSPRGGTNSPLHF. The rearrangement links TRBV7-2 to TRBJ1-6, with D tentatively TRBD1 (6 bases). The germline V gene encodes CDR1 SGHTA and CDR2 FQGNSA. This CDR3 has 15 residues. V lost 5 bases to trimming and J lost 6 bases, with 14 bases between them.

The chain uses TRBV3-1 (or the pseudogene TRBV3-2) and TRBJ2-3, with 8 bases aligning to TRBD2. This CDR3 comprises 20 residues. The germline V gene encodes CDR1 LGHDT and CDR2 YNNKEL (reference sequence). After removal of 0 bases from V and 1 base from J, the junction contained 15 bases not matched to a gene. The CDR3 coding sequence is TGTGCCAGCAGCCAAGAGCTGGCGACGGGGGGGCCCAGCCGCACAGATACGCAGTATTTT. Protein sequence: CASSQELATGGPSRTDTQYF.

The chain has TRBV18 and TRBJ1-1; 7 bases are shared with TRBD1. V lost 6 bases and J lost 2; bases outside the gene matches: 9. The CDR3 length is 15 residues. Germline V lookup: CDR1 KGHSH, CDR2 LQKENI. Here the CDR3 DNA reads TGTGCCAGCTCTACCCTAGGAGGGGGCAACACTGAAGCTTTCTTT. Translating gives CASSTLGGGNTEAFF.

V usage is TRBV6-5 and J usage is TRBJ1-2, with D perhaps TRBD1 (5 bases). CDR3 length equals 14 residues. CDR1 and CDR2 from the germline V gene are MNHEY and SVGAGI. V lost 0 bases and J lost 10, with 15 bases in between. The CDR3 is CASSYSNTPGAYTF. CDR3 nucleotide sequence: TGTGCCAGCAGTTACTCGAATACCCCTGGGGCCTACACCTTC.

This chain links TRBV13 with TRBJ2-3; TRBD2 might be the D (6 bases). The CDR3 is 16 residues long. Trimming left V 3 bases short and J 2 bases short, with 15 bases between. CDR1 PRHDT and CDR2 FYEKMQ come from the germline V gene (reference sequence). The CDR3 reads CASSFFPDYLTDTQYF. As DNA, the CDR3 is TGTGCCAGCAGCTTCTTTCCGGACTACCTCACAGATACGCAGTATTTT.

The CDR3 nucleotides read TGCGCCAGCAGTCGTTACAGGGCCCCAAGGGGCTACACCTTC. The encoded protein is CASSRYRAPRGYTF. The rearrangement links TRBV23-1 to TRBJ1-2, with D tentatively TRBD1 (6 bases). TRBV23-1 is assigned to the ORF class and has an uncertain function. The germline V and J ends were trimmed by 4 bases and 8 bases, with 17 bases remaining between them. The CDR3 extends over 14 amino acids.

The CDR3 DNA follows: TGTGCCAGCAGCCAAGGACAGGGCTCCTACGAGCAGTACTTC. It encodes CASSQGQGSYEQYF. The rearrangement joins TRBV13 to TRBJ2-7, with TRBD1 matching over 8 bases. The CDR3 loop spans 14 amino acids. Germline V gene sequence: CDR1 PRHDT, CDR2 FYEKMQ (reference sequence). With 5 bases clipped from V and 0 bases from J, the junction kept 3 bases outside the gene matches.

The CDR3 DNA reads as TGCGCCAGCAGCCATTCTGGGGCCCCCGCTGCTTTCTTT. Encoded protein: CASSHSGAPAAFF. This chain links TRBV4-1 with TRBJ1-1; a possible D gene is TRBD1 (5 bases). The V gene lost 3 bases and the J gene lost 11 bases, with 16 bases spanning the gap. CDR3 length: 13 amino acids. CDR1 MGHRA and CDR2 YSYEKL come from the germline V gene.

This sequence joins TRBV6-5 and TRBJ2-1; maybe TRBD2 (6 bases). V lost 7 bases to trimming and J lost 0 bases, with 10 bases between them. The CDR3 consists of 14 residues. Germline lookup yields CDR1 MNHEY and CDR2 SVGAGI. CDR3 coding DNA: TGTGCCAGCACCCCCGGGAGCTCCTACAATGAGCAGTTCTTC. Translation: CASTPGSSYNEQFF.